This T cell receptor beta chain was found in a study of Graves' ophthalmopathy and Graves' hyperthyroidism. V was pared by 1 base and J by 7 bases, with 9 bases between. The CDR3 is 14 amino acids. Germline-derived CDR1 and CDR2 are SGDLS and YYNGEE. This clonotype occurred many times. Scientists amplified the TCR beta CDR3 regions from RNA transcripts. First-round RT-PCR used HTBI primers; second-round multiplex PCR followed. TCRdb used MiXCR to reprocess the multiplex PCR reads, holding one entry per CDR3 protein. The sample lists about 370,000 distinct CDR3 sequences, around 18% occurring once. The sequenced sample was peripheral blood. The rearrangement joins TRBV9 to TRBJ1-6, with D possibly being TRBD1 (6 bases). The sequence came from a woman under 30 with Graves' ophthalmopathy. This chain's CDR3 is CASSVSQGNSPLHF. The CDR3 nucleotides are TGTGCCAGCAGCGTAAGTCAGGGGAATTCACCCCTCCACTTT.